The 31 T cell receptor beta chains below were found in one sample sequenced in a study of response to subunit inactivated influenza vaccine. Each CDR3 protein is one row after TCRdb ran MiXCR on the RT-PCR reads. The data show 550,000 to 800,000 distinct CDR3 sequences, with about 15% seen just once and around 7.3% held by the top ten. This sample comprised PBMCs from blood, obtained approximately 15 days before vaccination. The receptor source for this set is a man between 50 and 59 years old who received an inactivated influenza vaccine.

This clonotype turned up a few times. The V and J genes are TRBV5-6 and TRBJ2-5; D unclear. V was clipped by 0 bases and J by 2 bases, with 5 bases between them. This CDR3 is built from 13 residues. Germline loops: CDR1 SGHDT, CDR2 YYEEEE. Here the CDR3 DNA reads TGTGCCAGCAGCTTGGGGTGGCAAGAGACCCAGTACTTC. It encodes CASSLGWQETQYF. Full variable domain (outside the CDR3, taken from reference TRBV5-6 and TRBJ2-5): DAGVTQSPTHLIKTRGQQVTLRCSPKSGHDTVSWYQQALGQGPQFIFQYYEEEERQRGNFPDRFSGHQFPNYSSELNVNALLLGDSALYLCASSLGWQETQYFGPGTRLLVL.

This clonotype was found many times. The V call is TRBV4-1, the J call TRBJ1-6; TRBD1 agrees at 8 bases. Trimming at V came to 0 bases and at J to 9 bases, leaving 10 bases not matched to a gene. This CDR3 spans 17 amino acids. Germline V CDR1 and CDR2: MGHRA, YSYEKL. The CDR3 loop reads CASSQDREQGGSSPLHF. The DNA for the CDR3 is TGCGCCAGCAGCCAAGACCGAGAACAGGGGGGTAGTTCACCCCTCCACTTT.

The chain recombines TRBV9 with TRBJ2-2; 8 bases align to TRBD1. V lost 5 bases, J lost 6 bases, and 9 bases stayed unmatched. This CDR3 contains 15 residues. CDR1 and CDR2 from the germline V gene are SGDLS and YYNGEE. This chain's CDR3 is CASRDGTGGAGELFF. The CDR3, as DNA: TGTGCCAGCAGGGACGGGACAGGTGGAGCCGGGGAGCTGTTTTTT.

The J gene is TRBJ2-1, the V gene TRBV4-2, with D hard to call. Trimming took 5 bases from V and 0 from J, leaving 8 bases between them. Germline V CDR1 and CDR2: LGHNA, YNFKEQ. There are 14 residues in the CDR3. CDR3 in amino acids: CASSARTSYNEQFF. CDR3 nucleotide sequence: TGTGCCAGCAGCGCGCGTACCTCCTACAATGAGCAGTTCTTC.

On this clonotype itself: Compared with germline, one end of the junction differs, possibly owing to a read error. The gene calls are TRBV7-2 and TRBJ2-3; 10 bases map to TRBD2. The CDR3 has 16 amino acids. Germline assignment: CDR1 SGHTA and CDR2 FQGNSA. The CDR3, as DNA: TGTGCCAGCAGCTTAGCTCCTAGCGGGAGAACAGATACGCAGAATTTT. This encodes CASSLAPSGRTDTQNF.

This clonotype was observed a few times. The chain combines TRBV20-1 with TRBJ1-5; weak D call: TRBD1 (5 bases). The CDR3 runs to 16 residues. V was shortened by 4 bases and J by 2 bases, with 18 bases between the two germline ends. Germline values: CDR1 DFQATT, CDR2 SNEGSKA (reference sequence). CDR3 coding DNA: TGCAGTGCTAATGACGGGGTCAAAGGGGGCAATCAGCCCCAGCATTTT. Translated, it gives CSANDGVKGGNQPQHF.

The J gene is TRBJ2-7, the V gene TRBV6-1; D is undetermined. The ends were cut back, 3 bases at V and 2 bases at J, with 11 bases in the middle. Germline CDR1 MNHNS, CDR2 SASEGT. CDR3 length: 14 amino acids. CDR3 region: CASSDSLNPYEQYF. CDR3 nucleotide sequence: TGTGCCAGCAGTGATAGTCTCAACCCCTACGAGCAGTACTTC.

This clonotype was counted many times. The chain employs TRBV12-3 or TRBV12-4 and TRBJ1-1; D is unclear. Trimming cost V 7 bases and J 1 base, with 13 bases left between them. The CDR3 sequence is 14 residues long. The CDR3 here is CASMRRGSNTEAFF. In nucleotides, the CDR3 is TGTGCCAGCATGAGACGGGGATCGAACACTGAAGCTTTCTTT.

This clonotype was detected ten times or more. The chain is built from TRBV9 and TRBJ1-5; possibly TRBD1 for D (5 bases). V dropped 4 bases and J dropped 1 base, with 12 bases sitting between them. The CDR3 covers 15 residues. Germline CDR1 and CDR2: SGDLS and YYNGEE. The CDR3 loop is CASSFRDGSNQPQHF. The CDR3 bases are TGTGCCAGCAGCTTCCGGGACGGGAGCAATCAGCCCCAGCATTTT.

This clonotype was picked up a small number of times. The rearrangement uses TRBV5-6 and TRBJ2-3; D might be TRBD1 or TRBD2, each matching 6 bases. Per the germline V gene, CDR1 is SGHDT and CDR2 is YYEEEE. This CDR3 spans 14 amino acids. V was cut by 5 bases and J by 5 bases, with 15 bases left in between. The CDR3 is CASRPEGGGDTQYF. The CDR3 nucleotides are TGTGCCAGCAGACCGGAGGGGGGCGGAGATACGCAGTATTTT.

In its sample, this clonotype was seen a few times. The CDR3 nucleotides read TGTGCCAGCAGCTTAACGAGGGGCCCCTACGAGCAGTACTTC. As protein: CASSLTRGPYEQYF. This chain joins TRBV7-2 and TRBJ2-7; either TRBD1 or TRBD2 may supply D (5 bases each). The CDR3 runs 14 residues. The germline V gene encodes CDR1 SGHTA and CDR2 FQGNSA. The V gene lost 2 bases and the J gene lost 2 bases, with 10 bases spanning the gap.

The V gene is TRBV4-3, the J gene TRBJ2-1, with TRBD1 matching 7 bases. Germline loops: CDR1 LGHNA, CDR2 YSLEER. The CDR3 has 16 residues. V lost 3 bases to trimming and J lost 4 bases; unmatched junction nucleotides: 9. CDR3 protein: CASSHLRDSIYNEQFF. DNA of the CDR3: TGCGCCAGCAGCCACTTAAGGGACAGCATATACAATGAGCAGTTCTTC.

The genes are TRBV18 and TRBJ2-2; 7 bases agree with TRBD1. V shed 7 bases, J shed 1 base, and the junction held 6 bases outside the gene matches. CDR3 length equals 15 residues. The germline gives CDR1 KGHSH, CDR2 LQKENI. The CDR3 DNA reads TGTGCCAGCTATCCGGGACAGATGAACACCGGGGAGCTGTTTTTT. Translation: CASYPGQMNTGELFF.

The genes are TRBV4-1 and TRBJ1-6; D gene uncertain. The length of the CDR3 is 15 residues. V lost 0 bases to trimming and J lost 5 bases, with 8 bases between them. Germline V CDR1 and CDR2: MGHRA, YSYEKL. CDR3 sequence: CASSQDALDNSPLHF. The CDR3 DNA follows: TGCGCCAGCAGCCAAGATGCCCTCGATAATTCACCCCTCCACTTT.

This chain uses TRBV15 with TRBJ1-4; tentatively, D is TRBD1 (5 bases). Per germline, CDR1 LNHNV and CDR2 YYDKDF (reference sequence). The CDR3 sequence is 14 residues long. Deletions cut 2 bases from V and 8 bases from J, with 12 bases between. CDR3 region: CATSRLGLGEKLFF. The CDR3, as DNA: TGTGCCACCAGCAGATTGGGACTGGGAGAAAAACTGTTTTTT.

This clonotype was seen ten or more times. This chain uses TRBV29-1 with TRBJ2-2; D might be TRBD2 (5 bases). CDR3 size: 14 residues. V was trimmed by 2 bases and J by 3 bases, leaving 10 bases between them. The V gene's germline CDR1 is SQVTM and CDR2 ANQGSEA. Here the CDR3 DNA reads TGCAGCGTTGAAAGCAGCGGCTACACCGGGGAGCTGTTTTTT. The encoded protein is CSVESSGYTGELFF.

The CDR3 reads CSATSGGAYRLSTDTQYF. CDR3 sequence (DNA): TGCAGTGCTACTAGCGGGGGGGCCTACCGCCTTAGCACAGATACGCAGTATTTT. V gene TRBV20-1 combines with J gene TRBJ2-3; TRBD2 matches at 12 bases. Germline V gives CDR1 DFQATT, CDR2 SNEGSKA (reference sequence). V shed 4 bases and J 0 bases; nucleotides not matched to a gene: 11. This CDR3 has 18 residues.

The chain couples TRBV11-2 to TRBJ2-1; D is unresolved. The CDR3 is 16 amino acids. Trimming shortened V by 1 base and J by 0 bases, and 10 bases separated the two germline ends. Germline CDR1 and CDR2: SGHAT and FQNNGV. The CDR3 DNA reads TGTGCCAGCAGCTTAGTTAGACTTAGCTCCTACAATGAGCAGTTCTTC. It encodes CASSLVRLSSYNEQFF.

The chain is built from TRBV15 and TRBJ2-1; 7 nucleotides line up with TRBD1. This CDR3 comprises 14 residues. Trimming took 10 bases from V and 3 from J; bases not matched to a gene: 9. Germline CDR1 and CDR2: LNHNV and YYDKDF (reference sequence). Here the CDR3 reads CASTGTDHYNEQFF. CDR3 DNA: TGTGCCAGCACCGGGACAGACCACTACAATGAGCAGTTCTTC.

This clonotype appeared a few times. CDR3 protein: CSARGTSRYYEQYF. CDR3 DNA sequence: TGCAGTGCTAGAGGGACTAGCAGGTATTACGAGCAGTACTTC. The chain couples TRBV20-1 to TRBJ2-7; 8 bases align to TRBD2. The CDR3 extends over 14 amino acids. V was pared by 1 base and J by 4 bases, with 6 bases of the junction left unmatched. Looked up from germline, CDR1 is DFQATT and CDR2 is SNEGSKA (reference sequence).

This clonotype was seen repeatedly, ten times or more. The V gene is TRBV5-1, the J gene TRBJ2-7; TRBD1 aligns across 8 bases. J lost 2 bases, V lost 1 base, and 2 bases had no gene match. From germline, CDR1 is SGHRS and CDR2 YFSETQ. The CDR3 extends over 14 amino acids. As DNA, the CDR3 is TGCGCCAGCAGCTTGACAGGGGGGACCTACGAGCAGTACTTC. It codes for CASSLTGGTYEQYF.

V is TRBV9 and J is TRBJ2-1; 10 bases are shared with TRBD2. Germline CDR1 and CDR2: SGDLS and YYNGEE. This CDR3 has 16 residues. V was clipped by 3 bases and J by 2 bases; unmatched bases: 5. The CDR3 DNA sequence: TGTGCCAGCAGCGCTAGCGGGGGAAGGGCCTACAATGAGCAGTTCTTC. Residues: CASSASGGRAYNEQFF.

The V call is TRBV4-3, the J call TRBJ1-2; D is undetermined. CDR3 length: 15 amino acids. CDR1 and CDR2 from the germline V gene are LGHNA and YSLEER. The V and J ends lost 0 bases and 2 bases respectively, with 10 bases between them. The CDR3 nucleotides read TGCGCCAGCAGCCAAGATATGGCAGGAAACTATGGCTACACCTTC. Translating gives CASSQDMAGNYGYTF.

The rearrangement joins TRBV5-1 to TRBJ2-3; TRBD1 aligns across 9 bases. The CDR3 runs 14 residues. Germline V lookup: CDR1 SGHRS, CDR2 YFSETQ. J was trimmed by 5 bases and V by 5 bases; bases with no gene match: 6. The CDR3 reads CASRKGTGIDTQYF. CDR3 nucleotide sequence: TGCGCCAGCAGGAAGGGGACAGGGATAGATACGCAGTATTTT. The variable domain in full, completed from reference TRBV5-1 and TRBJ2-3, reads KAGVTQTPRYLIKTRGQQVTLSCSPISGHRSVSWYQQTPGQGLQFLFEYFSETQRNKGNFPGRFSGRQFSNSRSEMNVSTLELGDSALYLCASRKGTGIDTQYFGPGTRLTVL.

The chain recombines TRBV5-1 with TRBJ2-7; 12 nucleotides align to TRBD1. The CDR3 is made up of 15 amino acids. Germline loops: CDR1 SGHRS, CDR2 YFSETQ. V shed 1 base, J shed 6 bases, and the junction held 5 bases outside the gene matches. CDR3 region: CASSLQGQGAAEQYF. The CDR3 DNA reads TGCGCCAGCAGCTTGCAGGGACAGGGGGCTGCCGAGCAGTACTTC.

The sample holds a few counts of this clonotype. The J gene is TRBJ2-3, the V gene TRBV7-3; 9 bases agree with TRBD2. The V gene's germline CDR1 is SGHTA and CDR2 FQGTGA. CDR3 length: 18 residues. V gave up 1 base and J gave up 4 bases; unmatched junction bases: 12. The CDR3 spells CASSLSRIAGEEADTQYF. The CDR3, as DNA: TGTGCCAGCAGCTTAAGCCGGATAGCGGGAGAGGAGGCAGATACGCAGTATTTT.

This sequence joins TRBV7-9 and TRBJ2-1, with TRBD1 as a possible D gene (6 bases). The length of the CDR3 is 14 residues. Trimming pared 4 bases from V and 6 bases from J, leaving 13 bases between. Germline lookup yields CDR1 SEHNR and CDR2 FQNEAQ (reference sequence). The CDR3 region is CASSSTRDINEQFF. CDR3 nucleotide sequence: TGTGCCAGCAGCTCGACCCGGGACATCAATGAGCAGTTCTTC.

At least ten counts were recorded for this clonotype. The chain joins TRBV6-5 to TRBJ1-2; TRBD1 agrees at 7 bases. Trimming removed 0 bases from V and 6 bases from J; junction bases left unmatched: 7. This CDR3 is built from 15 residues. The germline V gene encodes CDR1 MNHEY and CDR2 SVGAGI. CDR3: CASSYSRGPLNGYTF. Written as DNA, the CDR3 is TGTGCCAGCAGTTACTCGAGGGGGCCCCTCAATGGCTACACCTTC.

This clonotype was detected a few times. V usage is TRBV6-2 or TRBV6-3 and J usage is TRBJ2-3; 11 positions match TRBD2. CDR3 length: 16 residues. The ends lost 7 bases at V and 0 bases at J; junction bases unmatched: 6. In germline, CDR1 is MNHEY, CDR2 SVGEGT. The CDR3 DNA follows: TGTGCCAGCACTTCACGACTAGCGGGGAGCACAGATACGCAGTATTTT. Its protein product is CASTSRLAGSTDTQYF.

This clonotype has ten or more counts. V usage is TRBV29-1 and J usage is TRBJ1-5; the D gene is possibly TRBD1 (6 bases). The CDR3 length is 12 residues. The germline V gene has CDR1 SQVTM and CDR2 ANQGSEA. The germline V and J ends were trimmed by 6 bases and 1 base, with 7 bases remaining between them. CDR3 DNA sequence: TGCAGCGTAGGGGGGAGCAATCAGCCCCAGCATTTT. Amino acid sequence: CSVGGSNQPQHF.

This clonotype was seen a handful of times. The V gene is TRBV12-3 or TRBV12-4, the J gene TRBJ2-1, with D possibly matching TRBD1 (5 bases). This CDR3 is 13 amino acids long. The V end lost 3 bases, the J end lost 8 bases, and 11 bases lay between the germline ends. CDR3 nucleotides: TGTGCCAGCAGTTTTTATTTAGGGGATGAGCAGTTCTTC. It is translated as CASSFYLGDEQFF.